The present T cell receptor (beta chain) was sequenced within a study of CD8 T cells in ankylosing spondylitis. Study results and limitations: Roughly eight highly homologous variants made up a TCR beta motif that seemed to typify ankylosing spondylitis blood. Existing reports had already noted some motif variants in reactive arthritis synovial fluid and blood. Clones tied to disease were said to be significantly enriched in matched ankylosing spondylitis synovial fluid.

5'-RACE, quantitative and with molecular barcodes, yielded the TCR beta libraries. A single record per CDR3 protein comes from TCRdb applying MiXCR to the 5' RACE reads. This table holds more than 600,000 distinct CDR3 sequences, 15% to 20% found once. Germline CDR1 and CDR2: LGHNA and YNFKEQ. The CDR3 has 16 amino acids. V lost 1 base and J 4 bases, leaving 16 bases between the germline ends. This clonotype was detected a few times. Its antigen is currently unknown. This sequence originates from a male donor with ankylosing spondylitis. The sample was blood, either unsorted or a sorted T cell fraction (not recorded which). V and J are TRBV4-2 and TRBJ2-5; D might be TRBD1 or TRBD2, each matching 5 bases. CDR3 amino acids: CASSQAGSGGAETQYF. The CDR3 DNA is TGTGCCAGCAGCCAAGCTGGGAGTGGTGGGGCAGAGACCCAGTACTTC.